Following are 6 T cell receptor beta chains from one sample sequenced in a study of shared clonotypes between healthy human individuals. Data came from immunoSEQ multiplex PCR; TCRdb stores just in-frame clones and leaves some out. The profile shows about 1.5 million clones, 95% to 99% of them singletons. Sequencing used naive CD4+ T cells sorted from blood. Subset defined: CD45RA+ positively selected. These receptors all come from a man younger than 45 in good health.

V and J are TRBV6-5 and TRBJ2-7; no reliable D call. V lost 6 bases and J 3 bases, leaving 6 bases between the germline ends. There are 11 residues in the CDR3. Looked up from germline, CDR1 is MNHEY and CDR2 is SVGAGI. CDR3 protein: CASSPVYEQYF. DNA of the CDR3: TGTGCCAGCAGCCCCGTCTACGAGCAGTACTTC.

The V gene is TRBV2, the J gene TRBJ2-5; TRBD2 agrees at 11 bases. CDR1 and CDR2 (germline): SNHLY, FYNNEI. V was pared by 6 bases and J by 2 bases, with 5 bases of the junction left unmatched. The CDR3 contains 15 residues. Here the CDR3 reads CASSRLAGGQETQYF. CDR3 bases: TGTGCCAGCAGCCGATTAGCGGGAGGGCAAGAGACCCAGTACTTC.

CDR3 DNA sequence: TGTGCCAGCACCGGGACTAGCGGGAGATCTGGGGCCAACGTCCTGACTTTC. Its protein is CASTGTSGRSGANVLTF. J is TRBJ2-6 and V is TRBV25-1; TRBD2 matches 14 bases. V shed 7 bases and J 1 base; nucleotides not matched to a gene: 3. Germline assignment: CDR1 MGHDK and CDR2 SYGVNS. The CDR3 length is 17 residues.

The chain joins TRBV5-6 to TRBJ2-3; 8 nucleotides agree with TRBD2. CDR3 length equals 16 residues. Germline values: CDR1 SGHDT, CDR2 YYEEEE. V lost 2 bases to trimming and J lost 7 bases; unmatched junction nucleotides: 12. Here the CDR3 reads CASSFLTGGLRNTQYF. The CDR3 nucleotides read TGTGCCAGCAGCTTCCTAACGGGAGGGCTAAGGAATACGCAGTATTTT.

V is TRBV4-1 and J is TRBJ2-7; 9 bases are shared with TRBD1. The CDR3 extends over 15 amino acids. Germline assignment: CDR1 MGHRA and CDR2 YSYEKL. Germline trimming cut 3 bases from V and 6 bases from J; bases unmatched to any gene: 9. The DNA of the CDR3 is TGCGCCAGCAGCCAGACCCCTGGGACAGGGCGCGAGCAGTACTTC. Translation: CASSQTPGTGREQYF.

The J gene is TRBJ2-3, the V gene TRBV7-2; no clear D gene. CDR3 length: 14 amino acids. The V end was cut by 1 base, the J end by 2 bases, with 7 bases between. Looked up from germline, CDR1 is SGHTA and CDR2 is FQGNSA. The chain's CDR3 is CASSLGRITDTQYF. CDR3 DNA sequence: TGTGCCAGCAGCTTAGGGAGAATCACAGATACGCAGTATTTT.